These 28 T cell receptor beta chains share one sample of origin, sequenced in a study of blood T cell repertoires in COVID-19 (dated by TCRdb to 2018 to 2021). Library method: the immunoSEQ multiplex PCR assay. TCRdb holds this immuneACCESS table with in-frame rearrangements only. Some clones are missing; in checked studies, unresolved V genes explain under half, and the rest has no known cause. Present in this sample are 200,000 to 250,000 clones, roughly nine tenths of which were seen just once. The ten largest clones capture more than 0.7% of the sample. Source material: peripheral blood. The origin of the receptors is a man aged 60 to 75 with COVID-19, enrolled during active disease.

V usage is TRBV3-1 (or the pseudogene TRBV3-2) and J usage is TRBJ1-5; the D is unclear. The CDR3 contains 13 residues. V was shortened by 3 bases and J by 8 bases, with 11 bases between the two germline ends. The germline V gene encodes CDR1 LGHDT and CDR2 YNNKEL (reference sequence). The CDR3 bases are TGTGCCAGCAGCCACGGTTTAAGAGAGCCCCAGCATTTT. Its translation is CASSHGLREPQHF.

The chain employs TRBV19 and TRBJ1-5; a weak D match, TRBD1 (6 bases). Germline values: CDR1 LNHDA, CDR2 SQIVND (reference sequence). The CDR3 runs to 14 residues. V was cut by 4 bases and J by 4 bases, with 11 bases left in between. In DNA form, the CDR3 reads TGTGCCAGTAGTACTGCCAGGGGAAATCAGCCCCAGCATTTT. Translating it yields CASSTARGNQPQHF.

This sequence joins TRBV28 and TRBJ1-4, with D tentatively TRBD1 (5 bases). V lost 8 bases and J lost 14, with 9 bases in between. The CDR3 contains 9 residues. CDR1 is MDHEN, CDR2 SYDVKM, per germline. DNA of the CDR3: TGTGCCAGCGGAGCAGGGCTGTTTTTT. It is translated as CASGAGLFF.

The chain links TRBV9 to TRBJ2-7; D remains ambiguous. The CDR3 is 14 amino acids. Germline-derived CDR1 and CDR2 are SGDLS and YYNGEE. Trimming stripped 4 bases from V and 0 bases from J, with 11 bases between. The chain's CDR3 is CASSPQSASYEQYF. The CDR3 region has the DNA TGTGCCAGCAGCCCCCAGAGCGCCTCCTACGAGCAGTACTTC.

This clone was found once. This chain connects TRBV30 to TRBJ2-2, with TRBD2 identical over 12 bases. V trimming: 8 bases; J trimming: 3 bases; junction bases outside the gene matches: 10. The CDR3 is 16 residues long. Germline lookup yields CDR1 GTSNPN and CDR2 SVGIG (reference sequence). CDR3 in DNA: TGTGCCACCACGGGACTAGCGGGCCCCTACACCGGGGAGCTGTTTTTT. This translates into CATTGLAGPYTGELFF.

DNA for the CDR3: TGTGCCAGCAGCGGCGGGGCCTCTGGAAACACCATATATTTT. Encoded protein: CASSGGASGNTIYF. The chain links TRBV9 to TRBJ1-3; D possibly corresponds to TRBD1 (5 bases). CDR3 length equals 14 residues. Trimming cost V 3 bases and J 0 bases, with 7 bases left between them. Looked up from germline, CDR1 is SGDLS and CDR2 is YYNGEE.

This chain connects TRBV3-1 (or the pseudogene TRBV3-2) to TRBJ2-7, with D hard to call. CDR3 length: 14 amino acids. Germline V gives CDR1 LGHDT, CDR2 YNNKEL (reference sequence). Trimming took off 1 base at V and 0 bases at J, with 7 bases between the two ends. CDR3 sequence: CASSQGHGSYEQYF. DNA for the CDR3: TGTGCCAGCAGCCAAGGTCACGGCTCCTACGAGCAGTACTTC.

This clone has just one count. V gene TRBV3-1 (or the pseudogene TRBV3-2) combines with J gene TRBJ1-6, with TRBD1 matching 7 bases. The CDR3 spans 14 residues. Germline trimming cut 4 bases from V and 5 bases from J; bases unmatched to any gene: 2. The germline gives CDR1 LGHDT, CDR2 YNNKEL (reference sequence). The CDR3 reads CASSPGQNNSPLHF. The CDR3 DNA sequence: TGTGCCAGCAGCCCGGGACAGAATAATTCACCCCTCCACTTT.

The gene calls are TRBV20-1 and TRBJ2-7; possibly TRBD1 for D (6 bases). Trimming pared 3 bases from V and 2 bases from J, leaving 14 bases between. The CDR3 contains 14 residues. Germline V gene lookup returns CDR1 DFQATT and CDR2 SNEGSKA (reference sequence). CDR3 nucleotides: TGCAGTGCTAGTGGACAGTCACCAGCCTACGAGCAGTACTTC. Amino acids: CSASGQSPAYEQYF.

The V and J genes are TRBV23-1 and TRBJ2-2; D remains unclear. TRBV23-1 is an open reading frame, and its role is uncertain. Trimming cost V 0 bases and J 1 base, with 15 bases left between them. The CDR3 contains 18 residues. This CDR3 reads CASSQSLFAVLNTGELFF. DNA of the CDR3: TGCGCCAGCAGTCAATCTCTGTTCGCAGTGCTGAACACCGGGGAGCTGTTTTTT.

Only a few counts were recorded for this clone. The chain couples TRBV7-2 to TRBJ1-2, with 7 bases matching TRBD1. CDR1 and CDR2 from the germline V gene are SGHTA and FQGNSA. The CDR3 covers 15 residues. After removal of 1 base from V and 4 bases from J, the junction contained 6 bases not matched to a gene. CDR3 DNA sequence: TGTGCCAGCAGCTTAGTCCAGGGGGGAAGCTATGGCTACACCTTC. Translation: CASSLVQGGSYGYTF.

CDR3 in DNA: TGTGCCAGCAGGAAAGGGGGGGCTAATGAAAAACTGTTTTTT. Translating it yields CASRKGGANEKLFF. V usage is TRBV6-5 and J usage is TRBJ1-4; the D gene is possibly TRBD1 (6 bases). V lost 6 bases and J lost 3, with 11 bases in between. Germline CDR1 reads MNHEY; CDR2 reads SVGAGI. The CDR3 spans 14 residues.

Worth noting for this clone: The same CDR3 arises from other DNA sequences in this sample as well. This chain connects TRBV18 to TRBJ2-7, with TRBD1 identical over 8 bases. V lost 2 bases, J lost 3 bases, and 3 bases stayed unmatched. The CDR3 is made up of 14 amino acids. Germline lookup yields CDR1 KGHSH and CDR2 LQKENI. The CDR3 nucleotides read TGTGCCAGCTCACCAGCACAGGGGGACTACGAGCAGTACTTC. The encoded protein is CASSPAQGDYEQYF. Together with reference TRBV18 and TRBJ2-7, the CDR3 gives the full variable domain: NAGVMQNPRHLVRRRGQEARLRCSPMKGHSHVYWYRQLPEEGLKFMVYLQKENIIDESGMPKERFSAEFPKEGPSILRIQQVVRGDSAAYFCASSPAQGDYEQYFGPGTRLTVT.

The rearrangement links TRBV28 to TRBJ1-5; D is ambiguous. V gave up 6 bases and J gave up 5 bases, with 11 bases separating them. The germline V gene has CDR1 MDHEN and CDR2 SYDVKM. This CDR3 contains 13 residues. The CDR3 DNA reads TGTGCCAGCAGCCACGACAAAGATCAGCCCCAGCATTTT. It encodes CASSHDKDQPQHF.

This chain links TRBV20-1 with TRBJ1-2; D is undetermined. The CDR3 runs 11 residues. Germline CDR1 and CDR2: DFQATT and SNEGSKA (reference sequence). The V gene lost 0 bases and the J gene lost 4 bases, with 3 bases spanning the gap. CDR3 DNA: TGCAGTGCTAGAGACAGCTATGGCTACACCTTC. Translated, it gives CSARDSYGYTF.

The CDR3 DNA follows: TGTGCCAGCAGCCGAGGGTTCAACTATGGCTACACCTTC. This translates into CASSRGFNYGYTF. The chain carries TRBV6-2 or TRBV6-3 and TRBJ1-2; D not certain. The V gene's germline CDR1 is MNHEY and CDR2 SVGEGT. The germline V and J ends were trimmed by 6 bases and 2 bases, with 10 bases remaining between them. This CDR3 is built from 13 residues.

This clone was counted once. DNA of the CDR3: TGTGCCTGGTCGCCGGGAGTCACCTACAATGAGCAGTTCTTC. This translates into CAWSPGVTYNEQFF. The chain carries TRBV30 and TRBJ2-1, with D perhaps matching TRBD2 (6 bases). Trimming shortened V by 5 bases and J by 2 bases, and 13 bases separated the two germline ends. From germline, CDR1 is GTSNPN and CDR2 SVGIG (reference sequence). The CDR3 length is 14 residues.

The rearrangement uses TRBV12-3 or TRBV12-4 and TRBJ2-1, with 8 bases aligning to TRBD1. The V segment lost 6 bases and the J segment 6 bases; nucleotides outside the gene matches: 4. The CDR3 is made up of 13 amino acids. The CDR3 is CASRPDRVNEQFF. The CDR3 region has the DNA TGTGCCAGCAGGCCGGACAGGGTCAATGAGCAGTTCTTC.

The chain uses TRBV27 and TRBJ1-2; the match to TRBD1 covers 9 bases. In germline, CDR1 is MNHEY, CDR2 SMNVEV (reference sequence). This CDR3 is built from 14 residues. With V trimmed by 5 bases and J by 5 bases, 6 bases remained unmatched. CDR3 amino acids: CASSTGTGYYGYTF. CDR3 nucleotide sequence: TGTGCCAGCAGTACTGGGACAGGGTATTATGGCTACACCTTC.

The CDR3: CSASLTGDEFF. CDR3 bases: TGCAGTGCTAGCCTGACAGGGGATGAGTTCTTC. The chain has TRBV20-1 and TRBJ2-1; 8 bases line up with TRBD1. V shed 3 bases and J 14 bases; nucleotides not matched to a gene: 6. There are 11 residues in the CDR3. Germline V gives CDR1 DFQATT, CDR2 SNEGSKA (reference sequence).

This clone was found once. The chain is built from TRBV5-1 and TRBJ2-7; D is possibly TRBD2 (5 bases). The CDR3 loop spans 14 amino acids. Looked up from germline, CDR1 is SGHRS and CDR2 is YFSETQ. Trimming cost V 0 bases and J 7 bases, with 14 bases left between them. The DNA of the CDR3 is TGCGCCAGCAGCTTGGAGGATTTACGGAGGGAGCAGTACTTC. Amino acids: CASSLEDLRREQYF.

This chain joins TRBV5-6 and TRBJ1-2, with 9 positions matching TRBD1. V was pared by 2 bases and J by 7 bases, with 9 bases of the junction left unmatched. Per the germline V gene, CDR1 is SGHDT and CDR2 is YYEEEE. This CDR3 is built from 15 residues. CDR3 in amino acids: CASSFRDRVLSGYTF. For the CDR3, the DNA is TGTGCCAGCAGCTTCCGGGACAGGGTACTCTCTGGCTACACCTTC.

The chain combines TRBV6-5 with TRBJ2-7; 11 nucleotides line up with TRBD2. The V and J ends lost 7 bases and 3 bases, in that order; junction bases with no gene match: 5. The CDR3 is 14 amino acids. The germline V gene encodes CDR1 MNHEY and CDR2 SVGAGI. The CDR3 reads CASNSGRGHYEQYF. Here the CDR3 DNA reads TGTGCCAGCAATAGCGGGAGGGGACACTACGAGCAGTACTTC.

The chain recombines TRBV12-3 or TRBV12-4 with TRBJ1-2, with a tentative D call TRBD1 (5 bases). The CDR3 has 13 residues. The V end was cut by 1 base, the J end by 7 bases, with 10 bases between. CDR3 residues: CASSLGFDSGYTF. The CDR3 coding sequence is TGTGCCAGCAGTTTAGGCTTTGACAGTGGCTACACCTTC.

The CDR3 is CATSGQENRESGTDTQYF. The CDR3, as DNA: TGTGCCACCAGTGGCCAGGAAAACAGGGAGTCTGGCACAGATACGCAGTATTTT. The V call is TRBV24-1, the J call TRBJ2-3; the D gene is possibly TRBD1 (6 bases). CDR1 and CDR2 from the germline V gene are KGHDR and SFDVKD. The CDR3 contains 18 residues. The V gene lost 5 bases and the J gene lost 1 base, with 21 bases spanning the gap.

V is TRBV10-3 and J is TRBJ1-4; TRBD1 matches at 11 bases. This CDR3 comprises 14 residues. J gave up 7 bases and V 5 bases, and 3 bases lay outside the gene matches. CDR1 and CDR2 from the germline V gene are ENHRY and SYGVKD. CDR3: CAISQGTGGEKLFF. DNA for the CDR3: TGTGCCATCAGTCAGGGGACAGGGGGTGAAAAACTGTTTTTT.

The chain couples TRBV19 to TRBJ2-1; 8 positions agree with TRBD2. The germline V gene has CDR1 LNHDA and CDR2 SQIVND (reference sequence). There are 15 residues in the CDR3. The ends lost 3 bases at V and 3 bases at J; junction bases unmatched: 4. In nucleotides, the CDR3 is TGTGCCAGTAGTATTTTAGCGGGATTCTACAATGAGCAGTTCTTC. Amino acids: CASSILAGFYNEQFF. Combining the CDR3 with reference TRBV19 and TRBJ2-1 gives the whole variable domain DGGITQSPKYLFRKEGQNVTLSCEQNLNHDAMYWYRQDPGQGLRLIYYSQIVNDFQKGDIAEGYSVSREKKESFPLTVTSAQKNPTAFYLCASSILAGFYNEQFFGPGTRLTVL.

J is TRBJ2-7 and V is TRBV6-5, with 8 bases aligning to TRBD2. Germline values: CDR1 MNHEY, CDR2 SVGAGI. V gave up 2 bases and J gave up 3 bases; unmatched junction bases: 9. The CDR3 is made up of 16 amino acids. The CDR3, as DNA: TGTGCCAGCAGTTACCCCGTTACGGGAGGGTTCTACGAGCAGTACTTC. As protein: CASSYPVTGGFYEQYF.